The rows below give T cell receptor beta chains drawn from one sample of a study of blood T cell repertoires in COVID-19. Using immunoSEQ multiplex PCR, the repertoire was profiled, and TCRdb retains in-frame clones only, with some absent. The sample gives some 89,000 clones, roughly nine tenths of which show up once; about 2.5% is in the top ten. The specimen sequenced was peripheral blood. These receptors originate from a man in his forties or fifties with acute or convalescent COVID-19. Both conserved end residues are part of each CDR3.

CASSPTGAYNEQFF	TRBV18	TRBJ2-1
CASSSEGTGGASPLHF	TRBV5-1	TRBJ1-6
CATSRDPLADNEQFF	TRBV15	TRBJ2-1
CASSPDAGKPPETQYF	TRBV9	TRBJ2-5
CASAEREVVYEQYF	TRBV4-1	TRBJ2-7
CASSRSSGRTYEQYF	TRBV28	TRBJ2-7
CASSYWTSTVGELFF	TRBV6-2/TRBV6-3	TRBJ2-2
CASSPLRTGGAATEAFF	TRBV7-9	TRBJ1-1
CASSGLLLETQYF	TRBV4-1	TRBJ2-5
CASRAQGALGTEAFF	TRBV28	TRBJ1-1
CASSLISGGAGGELFF	TRBV7-2	TRBJ2-2
CASSQDNTDEQFF	TRBV4-2	TRBJ2-1
CASSLGPGLTEGTQYF	TRBV5-1	TRBJ2-5
CASSVVQGVNTEAFF	TRBV9	TRBJ1-1
CASSPGNRGNTEAFF	TRBV4-3	TRBJ1-1
CASGLTLRDNEKLFF	TRBV12-5	TRBJ1-4
CASSHSKDRGAGYTF	TRBV4-1	TRBJ1-2
CASSPSAGGPDTQYF	TRBV9	TRBJ2-3
CASSQTGFYYGYTF	TRBV28	TRBJ1-2
CASSGAGTGFNEQFF	TRBV6-2/TRBV6-3	TRBJ2-1
CASSPTRGNPTDTQYF	TRBV7-2	TRBJ2-3
CASSFRTEAFF	TRBV5-6	TRBJ1-1
CASSLIGGKGNEQFF	TRBV4-1	TRBJ2-1
CATRDSSGNTIYF	TRBV24-1	TRBJ1-3
CASSLGDPSGLREQYF	TRBV27	TRBJ2-7
CASSLLGQDLYEQYF	TRBV16	TRBJ2-7
CASSRPRLNTGELFF	TRBV19	TRBJ2-2
CATTGSVPGELFF	TRBV24-1	TRBJ2-2
CASSSGANEKLFF	TRBV12-3/TRBV12-4	TRBJ1-4
CASSKTGVKNTGELFF	TRBV27	TRBJ2-2
CAWSYAGGSGNTIYF	TRBV30	TRBJ1-3
CASSPLAGGPRNEQFF	TRBV2	TRBJ2-1
CASSVATGGGGTDTQYF	TRBV9	TRBJ2-3
CASSIDRQVTYGYTF	TRBV19	TRBJ1-2
CASSEDWDTYNEQFF	TRBV6-1	TRBJ2-1
CASSDGQGDTEAFF	TRBV5-1	TRBJ1-1
CASSQDLPSGGLTTDTQYF	TRBV4-3	TRBJ2-3
CASSQTARRTDRTGELFF	TRBV4-1	TRBJ2-2
CASSPGGGADTQYF	TRBV7-2	TRBJ2-3
CASSLGGSTQYF	TRBV7-2	TRBJ2-3
CASSSSGVRADTQYF	TRBV3-1/TRBV3-2	TRBJ2-3
CASSDAQGAVQPQHF	TRBV6-1	TRBJ1-5
CASSPGGPYEQYF	TRBV4-1	TRBJ2-7
CASSLGGGSYNEQFF	TRBV7-3	TRBJ2-1